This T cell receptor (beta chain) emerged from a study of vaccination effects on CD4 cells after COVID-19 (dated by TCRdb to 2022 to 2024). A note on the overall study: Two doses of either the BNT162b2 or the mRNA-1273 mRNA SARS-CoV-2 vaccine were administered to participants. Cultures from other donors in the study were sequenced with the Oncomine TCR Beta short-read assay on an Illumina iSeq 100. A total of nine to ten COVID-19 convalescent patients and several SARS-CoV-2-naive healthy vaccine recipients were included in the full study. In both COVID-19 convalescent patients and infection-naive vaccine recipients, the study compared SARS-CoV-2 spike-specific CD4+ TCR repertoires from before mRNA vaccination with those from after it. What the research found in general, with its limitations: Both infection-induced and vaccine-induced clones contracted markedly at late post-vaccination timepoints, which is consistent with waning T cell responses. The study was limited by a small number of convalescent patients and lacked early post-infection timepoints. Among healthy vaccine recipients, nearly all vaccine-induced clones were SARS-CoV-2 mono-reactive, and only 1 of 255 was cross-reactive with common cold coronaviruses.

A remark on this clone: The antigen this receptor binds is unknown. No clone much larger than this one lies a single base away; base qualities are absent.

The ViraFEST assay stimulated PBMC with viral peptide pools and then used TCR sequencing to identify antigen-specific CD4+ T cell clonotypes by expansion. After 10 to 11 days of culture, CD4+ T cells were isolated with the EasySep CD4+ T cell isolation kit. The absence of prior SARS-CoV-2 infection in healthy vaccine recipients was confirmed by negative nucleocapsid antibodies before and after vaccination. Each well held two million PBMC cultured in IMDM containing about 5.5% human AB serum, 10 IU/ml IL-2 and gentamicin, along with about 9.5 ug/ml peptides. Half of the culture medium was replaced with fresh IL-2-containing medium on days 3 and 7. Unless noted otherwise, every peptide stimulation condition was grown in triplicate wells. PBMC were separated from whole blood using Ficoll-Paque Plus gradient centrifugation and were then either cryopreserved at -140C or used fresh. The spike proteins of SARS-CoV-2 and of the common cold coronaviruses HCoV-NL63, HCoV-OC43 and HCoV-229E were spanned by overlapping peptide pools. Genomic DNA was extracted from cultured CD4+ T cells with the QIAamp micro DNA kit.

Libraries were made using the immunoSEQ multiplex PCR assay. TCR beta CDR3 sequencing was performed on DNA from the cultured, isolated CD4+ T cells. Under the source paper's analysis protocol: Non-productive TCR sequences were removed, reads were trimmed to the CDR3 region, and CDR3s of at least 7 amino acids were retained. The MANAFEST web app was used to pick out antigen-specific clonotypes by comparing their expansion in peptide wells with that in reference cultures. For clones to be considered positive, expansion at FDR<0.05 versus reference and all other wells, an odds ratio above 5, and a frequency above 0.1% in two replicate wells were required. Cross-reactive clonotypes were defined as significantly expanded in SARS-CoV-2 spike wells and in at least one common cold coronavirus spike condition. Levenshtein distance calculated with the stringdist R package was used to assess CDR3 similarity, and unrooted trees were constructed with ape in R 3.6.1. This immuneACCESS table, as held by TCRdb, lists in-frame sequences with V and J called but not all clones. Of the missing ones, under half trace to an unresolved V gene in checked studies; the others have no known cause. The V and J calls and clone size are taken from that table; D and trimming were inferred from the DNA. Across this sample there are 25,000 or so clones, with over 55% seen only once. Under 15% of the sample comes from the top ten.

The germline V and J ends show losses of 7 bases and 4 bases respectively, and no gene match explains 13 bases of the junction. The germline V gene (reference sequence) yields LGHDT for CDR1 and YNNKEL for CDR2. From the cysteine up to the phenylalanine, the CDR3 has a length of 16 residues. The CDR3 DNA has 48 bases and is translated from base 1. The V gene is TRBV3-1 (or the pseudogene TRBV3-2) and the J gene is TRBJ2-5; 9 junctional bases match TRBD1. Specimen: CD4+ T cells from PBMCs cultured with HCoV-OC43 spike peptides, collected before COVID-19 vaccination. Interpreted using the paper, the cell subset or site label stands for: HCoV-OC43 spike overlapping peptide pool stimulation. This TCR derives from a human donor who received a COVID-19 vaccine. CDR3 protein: CASTRGTGTGRETQYF. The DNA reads TGTGCCAGCACCCGAGGAACCGGGACAGGGCGAGAGACCCAGTACTTC.